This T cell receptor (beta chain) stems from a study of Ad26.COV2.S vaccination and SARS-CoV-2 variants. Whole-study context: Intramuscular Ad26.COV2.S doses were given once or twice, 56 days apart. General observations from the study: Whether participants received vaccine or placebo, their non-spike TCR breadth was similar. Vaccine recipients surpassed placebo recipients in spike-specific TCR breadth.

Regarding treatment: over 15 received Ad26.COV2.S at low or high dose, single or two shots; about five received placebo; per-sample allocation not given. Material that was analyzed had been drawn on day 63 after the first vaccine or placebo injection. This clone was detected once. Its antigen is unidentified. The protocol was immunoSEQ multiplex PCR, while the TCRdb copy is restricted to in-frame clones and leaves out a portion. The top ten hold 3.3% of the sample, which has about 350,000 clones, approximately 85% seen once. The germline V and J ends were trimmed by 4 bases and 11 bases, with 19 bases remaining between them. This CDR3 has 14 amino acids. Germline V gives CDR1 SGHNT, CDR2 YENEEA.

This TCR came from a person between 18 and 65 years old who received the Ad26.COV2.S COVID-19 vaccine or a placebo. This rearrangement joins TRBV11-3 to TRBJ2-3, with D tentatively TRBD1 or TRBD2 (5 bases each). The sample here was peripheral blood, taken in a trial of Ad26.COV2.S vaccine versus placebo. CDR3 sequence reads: CASSSIRDPDVQYF. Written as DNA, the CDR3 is TGTGCCAGCAGCTCCATCCGGGACCCAGACGTGCAGTATTTT.